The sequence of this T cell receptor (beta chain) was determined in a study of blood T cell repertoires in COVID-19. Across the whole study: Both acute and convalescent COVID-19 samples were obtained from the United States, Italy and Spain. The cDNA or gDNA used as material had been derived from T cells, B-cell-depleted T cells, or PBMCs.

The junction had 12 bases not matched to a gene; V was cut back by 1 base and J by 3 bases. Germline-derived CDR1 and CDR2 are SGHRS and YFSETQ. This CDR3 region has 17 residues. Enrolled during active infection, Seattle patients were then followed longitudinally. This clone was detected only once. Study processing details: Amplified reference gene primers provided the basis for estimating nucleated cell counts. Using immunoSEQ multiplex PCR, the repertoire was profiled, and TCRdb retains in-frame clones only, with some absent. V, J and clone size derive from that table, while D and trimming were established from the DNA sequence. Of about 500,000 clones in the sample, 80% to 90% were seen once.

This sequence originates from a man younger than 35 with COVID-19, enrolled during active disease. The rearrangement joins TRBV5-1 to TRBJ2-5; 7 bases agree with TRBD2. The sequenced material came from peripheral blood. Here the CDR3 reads CASSLFGVGGSKETQYF. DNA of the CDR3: TGCGCCAGCAGCTTGTTTGGCGTCGGCGGGAGCAAAGAGACCCAGTACTTC.